In this sample, the clone carrying this T cell receptor beta chain turned up a few times. These data originate in a study of CD8 T cells in ankylosing spondylitis. Looked up from germline, CDR1 is DFQATT and CDR2 is SNEGSKA (reference sequence). Germline trimming cut 1 base from V and 7 bases from J; bases unmatched to any gene: 10. The CDR3 extends over 16 amino acids. TCRdb re-analysed the 5' RACE reads in MiXCR, keeping a single row per CDR3 protein. Of about 220,000 distinct CDR3 sequences listed, around 24% are singletons. The chain links TRBV20-1 to TRBJ1-6, with 7 bases identical to TRBD1. The source of this sequence is a male donor with ankylosing spondylitis or in good health (not recorded which). The sequencing sample was made of blood, either unsorted or a sorted T cell fraction (not recorded which). The CDR3 DNA reads as TGCAGTGCTAGAGTTTGGGCAGGGGGAGAGAATTCACCCCTCCACTTT. This gives the protein CSARVWAGGENSPLHF.